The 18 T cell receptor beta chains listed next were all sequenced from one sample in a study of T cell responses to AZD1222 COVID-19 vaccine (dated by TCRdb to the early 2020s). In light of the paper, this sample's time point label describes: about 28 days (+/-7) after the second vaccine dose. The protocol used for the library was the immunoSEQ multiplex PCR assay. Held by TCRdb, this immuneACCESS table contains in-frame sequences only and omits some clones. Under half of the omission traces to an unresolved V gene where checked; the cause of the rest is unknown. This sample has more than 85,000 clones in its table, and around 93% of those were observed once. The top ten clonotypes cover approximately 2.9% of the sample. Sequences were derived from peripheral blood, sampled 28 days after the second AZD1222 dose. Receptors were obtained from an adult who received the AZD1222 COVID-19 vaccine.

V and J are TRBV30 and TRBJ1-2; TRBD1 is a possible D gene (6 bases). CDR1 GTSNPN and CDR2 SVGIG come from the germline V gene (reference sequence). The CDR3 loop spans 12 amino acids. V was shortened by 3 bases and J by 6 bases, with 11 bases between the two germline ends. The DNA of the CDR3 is TGTGCCTGGAGGGGGGCTGGCCATGGCTACACCTTC. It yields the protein CAWRGAGHGYTF.

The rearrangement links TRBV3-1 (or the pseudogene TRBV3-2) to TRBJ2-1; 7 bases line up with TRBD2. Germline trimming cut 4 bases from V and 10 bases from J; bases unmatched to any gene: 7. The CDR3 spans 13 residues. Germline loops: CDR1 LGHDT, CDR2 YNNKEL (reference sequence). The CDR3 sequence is CASSLGTTGEQFF. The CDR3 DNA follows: TGTGCCAGCAGCCTTGGGACTACGGGGGAGCAGTTCTTC.

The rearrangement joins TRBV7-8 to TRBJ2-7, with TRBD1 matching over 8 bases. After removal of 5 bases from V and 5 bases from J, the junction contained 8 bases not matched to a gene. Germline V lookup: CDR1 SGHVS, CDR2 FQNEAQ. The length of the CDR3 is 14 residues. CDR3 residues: CASSEGQVKDEQYF. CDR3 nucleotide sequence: TGTGCCAGCAGCGAGGGACAGGTTAAAGACGAGCAGTACTTC.

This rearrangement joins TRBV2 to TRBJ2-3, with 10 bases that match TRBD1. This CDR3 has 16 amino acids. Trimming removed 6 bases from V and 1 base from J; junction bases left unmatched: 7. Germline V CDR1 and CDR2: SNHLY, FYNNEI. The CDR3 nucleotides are TGTGCCAGCAGCGGACGGACAGGGGGACGCACAGATACGCAGTATTTT. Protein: CASSGRTGGRTDTQYF. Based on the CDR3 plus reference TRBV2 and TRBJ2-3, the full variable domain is EPEVTQTPSHQVTQMGQEVILRCVPISNHLYFYWYRQILGQKVEFLVSFYNNEISEKSEIFDDQFSVERPDGSNFTLKIRSTKLEDSAMYFCASSGRTGGRTDTQYFGPGTRLTVL.

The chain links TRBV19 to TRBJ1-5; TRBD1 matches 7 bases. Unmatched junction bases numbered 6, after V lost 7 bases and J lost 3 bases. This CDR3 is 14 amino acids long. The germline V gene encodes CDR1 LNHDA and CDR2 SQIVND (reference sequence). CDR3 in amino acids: CASTRQGTNQPQHF. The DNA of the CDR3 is TGTGCCAGTACCCGACAGGGTACCAATCAGCCCCAGCATTTT.

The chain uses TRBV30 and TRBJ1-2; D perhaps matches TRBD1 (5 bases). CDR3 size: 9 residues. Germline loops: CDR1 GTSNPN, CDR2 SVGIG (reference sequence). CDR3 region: CASGLGYTF. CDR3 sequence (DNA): TGTGCTTCGGGGCTTGGCTACACCTTC.

The DNA of the CDR3 is TGTGCCAGCTCACCGGGACTACCAAGACCCTACGAGCAGTACTTC. It yields the protein CASSPGLPRPYEQYF. This sequence joins TRBV18 and TRBJ2-7, with TRBD2 matching 7 bases. This CDR3 has 15 residues. V shed 3 bases and J 2 bases; nucleotides not matched to a gene: 7. Germline loops: CDR1 KGHSH, CDR2 LQKENI.

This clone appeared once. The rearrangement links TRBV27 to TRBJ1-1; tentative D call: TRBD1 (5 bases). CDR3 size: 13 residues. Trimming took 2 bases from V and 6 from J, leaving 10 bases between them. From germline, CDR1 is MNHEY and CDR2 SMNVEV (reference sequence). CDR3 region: CASSLQGMAEAFF. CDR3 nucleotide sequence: TGTGCCAGCAGTTTACAGGGAATGGCTGAAGCTTTCTTT.

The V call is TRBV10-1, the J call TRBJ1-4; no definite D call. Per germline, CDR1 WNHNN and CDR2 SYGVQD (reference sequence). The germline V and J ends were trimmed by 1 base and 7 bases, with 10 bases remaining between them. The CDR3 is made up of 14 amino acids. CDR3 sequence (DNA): TGCGCCAGCAGTGAGTTGCACGGCGGTGAAAAACTGTTTTTT. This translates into CASSELHGGEKLFF.

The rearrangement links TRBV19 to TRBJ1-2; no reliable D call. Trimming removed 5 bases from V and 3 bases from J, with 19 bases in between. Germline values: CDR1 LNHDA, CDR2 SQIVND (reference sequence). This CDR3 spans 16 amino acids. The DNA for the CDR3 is TGTGCCAGTAGTGCCCCACGAGATCAGAGGTACTATGGCTACACCTTC. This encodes CASSAPRDQRYYGYTF.

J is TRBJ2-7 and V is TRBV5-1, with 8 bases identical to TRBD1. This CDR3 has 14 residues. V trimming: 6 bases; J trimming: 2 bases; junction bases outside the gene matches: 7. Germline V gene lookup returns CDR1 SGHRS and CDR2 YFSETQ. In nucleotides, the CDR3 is TGCGCCAGCACCCCCTCAGGGGGCGCCTACGAGCAGTACTTC. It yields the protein CASTPSGGAYEQYF.

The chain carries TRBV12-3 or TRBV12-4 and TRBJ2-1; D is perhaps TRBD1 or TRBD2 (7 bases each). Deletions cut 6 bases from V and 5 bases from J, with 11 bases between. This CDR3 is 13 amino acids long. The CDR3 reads CASRGGTDNEQFF. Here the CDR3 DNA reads TGTGCCAGCAGGGGGGGGACAGACAATGAGCAGTTCTTC.

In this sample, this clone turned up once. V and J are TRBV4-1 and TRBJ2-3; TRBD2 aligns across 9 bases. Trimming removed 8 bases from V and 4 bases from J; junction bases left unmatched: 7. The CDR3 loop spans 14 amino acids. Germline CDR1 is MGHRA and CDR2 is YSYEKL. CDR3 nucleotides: TGCGCCAGCCGCCCGGGACTAGCTTCAGATACGCAGTATTTT. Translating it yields CASRPGLASDTQYF.

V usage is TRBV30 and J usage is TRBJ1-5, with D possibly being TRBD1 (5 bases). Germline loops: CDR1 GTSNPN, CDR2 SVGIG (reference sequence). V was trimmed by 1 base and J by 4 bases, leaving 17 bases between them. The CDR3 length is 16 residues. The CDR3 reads CAWSERWGAGNQPQHF. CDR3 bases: TGTGCCTGGAGTGAGAGGTGGGGCGCGGGGAATCAGCCCCAGCATTTT.

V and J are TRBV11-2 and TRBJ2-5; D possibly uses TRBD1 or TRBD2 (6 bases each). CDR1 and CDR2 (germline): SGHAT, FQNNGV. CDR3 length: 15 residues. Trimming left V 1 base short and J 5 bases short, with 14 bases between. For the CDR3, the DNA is TGTGCCAGCAGCTTAGTGGGGGGCCTCGGGGAGACCCAGTACTTC. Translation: CASSLVGGLGETQYF.

The CDR3 spells CASSVRFEAFF. The CDR3 nucleotides are TGTGCCAGCAGTGTAAGATTTGAAGCTTTCTTT. The V gene is TRBV2, the J gene TRBJ1-1; no firm D call. The V end lost 4 bases, the J end lost 7 bases, and 7 bases lay between the germline ends. Looked up from germline, CDR1 is SNHLY and CDR2 is FYNNEI. This CDR3 comprises 11 residues.

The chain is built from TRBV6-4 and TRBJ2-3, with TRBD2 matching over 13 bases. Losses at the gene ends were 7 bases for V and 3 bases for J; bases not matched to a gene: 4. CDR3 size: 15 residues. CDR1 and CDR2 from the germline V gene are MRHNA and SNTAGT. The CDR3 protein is CASNPTSGGTDTQYF. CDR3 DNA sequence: TGTGCCAGCAATCCGACTAGCGGGGGGACAGATACGCAGTATTTT.

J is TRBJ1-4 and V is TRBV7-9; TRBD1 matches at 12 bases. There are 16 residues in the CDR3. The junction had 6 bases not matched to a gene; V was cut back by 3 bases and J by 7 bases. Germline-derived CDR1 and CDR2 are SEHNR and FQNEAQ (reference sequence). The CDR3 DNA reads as TGTGCCAGCAGCTTGGGACAGGGGGCTAATGTTGAAAAACTGTTTTTT. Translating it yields CASSLGQGANVEKLFF. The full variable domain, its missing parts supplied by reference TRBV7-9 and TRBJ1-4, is DTGVSQNPRHKITKRGQNVTFRCDPISEHNRLYWYRQTLGQGPEFLTYFQNEAQLEKSRLLSDRFSAERPKGSFSTLEIQRTEQGDSAMYLCASSLGQGANVEKLFFGSGTQLSVL.